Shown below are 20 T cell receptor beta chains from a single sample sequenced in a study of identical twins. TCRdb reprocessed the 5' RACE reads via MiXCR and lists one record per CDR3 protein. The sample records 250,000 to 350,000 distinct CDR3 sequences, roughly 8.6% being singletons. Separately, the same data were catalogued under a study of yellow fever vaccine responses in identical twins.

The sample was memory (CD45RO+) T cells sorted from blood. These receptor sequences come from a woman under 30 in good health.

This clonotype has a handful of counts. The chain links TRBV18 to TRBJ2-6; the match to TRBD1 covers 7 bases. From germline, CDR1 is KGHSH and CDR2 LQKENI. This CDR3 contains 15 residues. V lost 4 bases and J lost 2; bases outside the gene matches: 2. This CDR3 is CASSLQGTGANVLTF. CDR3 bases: TGTGCCAGCTCACTACAGGGGACTGGGGCCAACGTCCTGACTTTC.

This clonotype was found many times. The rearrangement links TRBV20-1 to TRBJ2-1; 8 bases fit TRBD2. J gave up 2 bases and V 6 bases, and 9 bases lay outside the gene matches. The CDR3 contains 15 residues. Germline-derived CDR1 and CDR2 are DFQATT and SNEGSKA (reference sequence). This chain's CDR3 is CSAVPIAGTYNEQFF. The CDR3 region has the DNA TGCAGTGCCGTGCCAATAGCGGGGACCTACAATGAGCAGTTCTTC.

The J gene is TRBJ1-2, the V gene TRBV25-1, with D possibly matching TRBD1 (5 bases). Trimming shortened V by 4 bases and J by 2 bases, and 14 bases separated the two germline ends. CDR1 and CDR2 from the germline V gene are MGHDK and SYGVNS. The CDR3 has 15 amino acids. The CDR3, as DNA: TGTGCCAGCAGTGCCCCAGTCGGGGGGAACTATGGCTACACCTTC. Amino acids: CASSAPVGGNYGYTF.

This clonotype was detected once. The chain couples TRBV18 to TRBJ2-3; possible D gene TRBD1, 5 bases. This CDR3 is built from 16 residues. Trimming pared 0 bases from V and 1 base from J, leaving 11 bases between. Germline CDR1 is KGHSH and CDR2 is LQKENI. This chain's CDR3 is CASSPPAGPGTDTQYF. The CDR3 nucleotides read TGTGCCAGCTCACCACCGGCAGGGCCTGGCACAGATACGCAGTATTTT.

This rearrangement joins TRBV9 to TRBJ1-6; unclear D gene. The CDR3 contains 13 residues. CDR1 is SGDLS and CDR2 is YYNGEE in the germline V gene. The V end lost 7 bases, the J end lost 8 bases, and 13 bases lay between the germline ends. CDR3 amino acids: CASRPGWDSPLHF. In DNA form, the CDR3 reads TGTGCCAGCCGGCCCGGGTGGGATTCACCCCTCCACTTT.

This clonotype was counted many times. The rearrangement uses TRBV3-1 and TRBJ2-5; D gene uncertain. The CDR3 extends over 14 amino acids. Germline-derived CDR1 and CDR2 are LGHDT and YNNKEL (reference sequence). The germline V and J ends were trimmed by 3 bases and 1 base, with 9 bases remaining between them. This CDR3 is CASSQGYLQETQYF. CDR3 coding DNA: TGTGCCAGCAGCCAGGGATATCTCCAAGAGACCCAGTACTTC.

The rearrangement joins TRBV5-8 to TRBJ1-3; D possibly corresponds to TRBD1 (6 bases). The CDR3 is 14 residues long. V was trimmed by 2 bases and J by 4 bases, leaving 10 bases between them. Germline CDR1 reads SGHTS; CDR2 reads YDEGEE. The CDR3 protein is CASSFSGVGNTIYF. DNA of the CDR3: TGTGCCAGCAGCTTTTCAGGGGTCGGAAACACCATATATTTT.

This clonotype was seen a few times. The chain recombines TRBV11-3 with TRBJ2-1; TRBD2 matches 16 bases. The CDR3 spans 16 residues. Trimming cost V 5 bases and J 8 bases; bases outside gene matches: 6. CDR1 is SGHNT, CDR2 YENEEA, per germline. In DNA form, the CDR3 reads TGTGCCAGCAGCCTCTCCGGGACTAGCGGGGGGGATGAGCAGTTCTTC. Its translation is CASSLSGTSGGDEQFF.

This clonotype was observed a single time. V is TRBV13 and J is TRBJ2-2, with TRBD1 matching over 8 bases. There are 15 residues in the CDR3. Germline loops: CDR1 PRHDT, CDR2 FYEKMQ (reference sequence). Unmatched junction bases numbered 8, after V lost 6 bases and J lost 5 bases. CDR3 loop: CASRLTGVATGELFF. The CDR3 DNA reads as TGTGCCAGCAGACTGACAGGGGTAGCGACCGGGGAGCTGTTTTTT. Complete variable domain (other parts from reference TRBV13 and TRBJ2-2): AAGVIQSPRHLIKEKRETATLKCYPIPRHDTVYWYQQGPGQDPQFLISFYEKMQSDKGSIPDRFSAQQFSDYHSELNMSSLELGDSALYFCASRLTGVATGELFFGEGSRLTVL.

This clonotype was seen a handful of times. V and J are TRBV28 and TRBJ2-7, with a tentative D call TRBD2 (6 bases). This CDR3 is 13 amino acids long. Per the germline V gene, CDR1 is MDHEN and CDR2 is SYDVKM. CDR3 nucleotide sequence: TGTGCGAAGCAGTCGGGGGTAACTTACGAGCAGTACTTC. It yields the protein CAKQSGVTYEQYF. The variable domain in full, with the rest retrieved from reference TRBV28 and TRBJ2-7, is DVKVTQSSRYLVKRTGEKVFLECVQDMDHENMFWYRQDPGLGLRLIYFSYDVKMKEKGDIPEGYSVSREKKERFSLILESASTNQTSMYLCAKQSGVTYEQYFGPGTRLTVT.

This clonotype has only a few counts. This chain's CDR3 is CSARMEETGNYEQYF. DNA for the CDR3: TGCAGTGCTAGAATGGAAGAAACAGGTAACTACGAGCAGTACTTC. The V and J genes are TRBV20-1 and TRBJ2-7, with D possibly matching TRBD1 (5 bases). Germline loops: CDR1 DFQATT, CDR2 SNEGSKA (reference sequence). V shed 2 bases and J shed 3 bases, with 17 bases lying between them. CDR3 length: 15 amino acids.

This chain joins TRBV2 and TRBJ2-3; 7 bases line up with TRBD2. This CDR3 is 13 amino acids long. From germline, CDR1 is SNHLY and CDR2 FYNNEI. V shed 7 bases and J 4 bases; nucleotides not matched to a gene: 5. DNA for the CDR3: TGTGCCAGCACCCTCCGGGAGGCAGATACGCAGTATTTT. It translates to CASTLREADTQYF.

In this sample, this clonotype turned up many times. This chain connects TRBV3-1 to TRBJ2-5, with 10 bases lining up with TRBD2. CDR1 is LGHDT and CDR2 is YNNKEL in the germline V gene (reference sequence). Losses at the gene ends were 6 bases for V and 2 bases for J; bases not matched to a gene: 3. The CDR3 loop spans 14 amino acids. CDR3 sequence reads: CASRQLAGQETQYF. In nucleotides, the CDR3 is TGTGCCAGCAGACAACTAGCGGGGCAAGAGACCCAGTACTTC.

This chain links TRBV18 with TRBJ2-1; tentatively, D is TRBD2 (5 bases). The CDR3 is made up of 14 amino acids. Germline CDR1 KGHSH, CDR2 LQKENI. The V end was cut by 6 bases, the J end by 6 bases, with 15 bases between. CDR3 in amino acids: CASSSLLGGNEQFF. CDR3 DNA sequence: TGTGCCAGCTCTAGTCTCCTTGGAGGCAATGAGCAGTTCTTC.

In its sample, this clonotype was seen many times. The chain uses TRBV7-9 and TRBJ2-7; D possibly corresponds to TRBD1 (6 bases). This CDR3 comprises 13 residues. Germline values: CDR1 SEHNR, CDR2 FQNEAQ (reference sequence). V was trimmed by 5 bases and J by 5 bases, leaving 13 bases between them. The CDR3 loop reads CASSRQGWDEQYV. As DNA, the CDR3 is TGTGCCAGCAGCAGGCAGGGGTGGGACGAGCAGTACGTC.

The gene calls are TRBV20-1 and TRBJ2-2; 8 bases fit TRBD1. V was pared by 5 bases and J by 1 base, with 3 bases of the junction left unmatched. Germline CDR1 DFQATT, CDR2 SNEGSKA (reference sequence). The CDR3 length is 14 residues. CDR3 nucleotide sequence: TGCAGTGCTCTCGGGACAGGGAACACCGGGGAGCTGTTTTTT. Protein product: CSALGTGNTGELFF.

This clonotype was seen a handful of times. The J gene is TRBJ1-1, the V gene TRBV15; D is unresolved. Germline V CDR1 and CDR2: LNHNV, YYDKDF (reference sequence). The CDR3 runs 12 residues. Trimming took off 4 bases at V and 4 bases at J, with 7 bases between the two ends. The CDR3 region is CATSMSITEAFF. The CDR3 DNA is TGTGCCACCAGCATGAGTATCACTGAAGCTTTCTTT. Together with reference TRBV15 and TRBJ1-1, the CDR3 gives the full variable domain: DAMVIQNPRYQVTQFGKPVTLSCSQTLNHNVMYWYQQKSSQAPKLLFHYYDKDFNNEADTPDNFQSRRPNTSFCFLDIRSPGLGDTAMYLCATSMSITEAFFGQGTRLTVV.

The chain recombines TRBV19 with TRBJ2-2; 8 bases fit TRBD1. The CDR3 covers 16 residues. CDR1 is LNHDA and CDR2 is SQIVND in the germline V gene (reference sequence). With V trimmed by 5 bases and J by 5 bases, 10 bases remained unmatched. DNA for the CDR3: TGTGCCAGTAGTCCAGGGACAGGTGCGCAAACCGGGGAGCTGTTTTTT. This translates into CASSPGTGAQTGELFF.

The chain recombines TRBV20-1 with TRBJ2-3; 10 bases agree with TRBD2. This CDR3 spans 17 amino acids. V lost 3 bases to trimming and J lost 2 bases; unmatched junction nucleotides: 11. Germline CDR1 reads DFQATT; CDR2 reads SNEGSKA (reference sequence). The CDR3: CSASLAGATRLTDTQYF. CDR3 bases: TGCAGTGCTAGCCTAGCGGGAGCAACCCGCCTCACAGATACGCAGTATTTT.

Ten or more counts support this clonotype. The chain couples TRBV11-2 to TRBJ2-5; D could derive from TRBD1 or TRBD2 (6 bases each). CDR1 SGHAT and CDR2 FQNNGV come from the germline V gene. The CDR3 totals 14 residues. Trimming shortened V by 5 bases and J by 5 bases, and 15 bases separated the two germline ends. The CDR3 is CASSTPGARETQYF. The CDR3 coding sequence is TGTGCCAGCAGCACCCCGGGGGCAAGGGAGACCCAGTACTTC. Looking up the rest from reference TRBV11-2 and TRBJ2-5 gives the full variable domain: EAGVAQSPRYKIIEKRQSVAFWCNPISGHATLYWYQQILGQGPKLLIQFQNNGVVDDSQLPKDRFSAERLKGVDSTLKIQPAKLEDSAVYLCASSTPGARETQYFGPGTRLLVL.